These T cell receptor beta chains were read from a single sample in a study of metastatic and nonmetastatic thyroid tumors. TCRdb reprocessed the PCR reads via MiXCR. The data show roughly 45,000 clones, roughly 3.2% seen once. The source material was blood. Receptors were obtained from a female donor with papillary thyroid cancer or a benign thyroid nodule (not recorded which). Some clones in this sample may be carry-over from other donors' samples. CDR3s include the opening cysteine and the closing phenylalanine or tryptophan. D genes are given only for firm matches. Clone size is given for some rows only: seen once, a few or many times, or a class if the clone is expanded.

TRBD2	TRBV10-3	TRBJ2-1	15	NA	TGTGCCATCAGGGACCTTGCGGGGGAATACAATGAGCAGTTCTTC	CAIRDLAGEYNEQFF
NA	TRBV9	TRBJ1-2	15	medium-sized	TGTGCCAGCAGCGTAACCTGGTCTGGCTTCTCTGGCTACACCTTC	CASSVTWSGFSGYTF
NA	TRBV12-5	TRBJ2-1	17	few	TGTGCTAGTGGTTTGGTAAGGGGGGAATCGCGTAGTAGTGAGCAGTTCTTC	CASGLVRGESRSSEQFF
TRBD1	TRBV19	TRBJ2-2	15	few	TGTGCCAGTAGTAGAACACAGGGGGCAGGCGGGGAGCTGTTTTTT	CASSRTQGAGGELFF
TRBD1	TRBV7-2	TRBJ1-2	13	NA	TGTGCCAGCAGCACCCGACAGGGAGGGGGCTACACCTTC	CASSTRQGGGYTF
NA	TRBV12-3/TRBV12-4	TRBJ2-5	16	few	TGTGCCAGCAGCTTAGGAAGGGGACGACCCCAAGAGACCCAGTACTTC	CASSLGRGRPQETQYF
TRBD2	TRBV11-2	TRBJ2-7	16	many	TGTGCCAGCAGCCGGCGGACTAGCGGGGGTCTCTACGAGCAGTACTTC	CASSRRTSGGLYEQYF
TRBD1	TRBV9	TRBJ2-2	15	many	TGTGCCAGCAGCCCCAGCCAGGGGGCGATCGGGGAGCTGTTTTTT	CASSPSQGAIGELFF
TRBD2	TRBV20-1	TRBJ2-7	14	many	TGCAGTGCTAGATCGGGAGGAACCACCTACGAGCAGTACTTC	CSARSGGTTYEQYF
NA	TRBV13	TRBJ2-6	13	many	TGTGCCAGCAGCAGGTCTGGGGCCAACGTCCTGACTTTC	CASSRSGANVLTF
TRBD2	TRBV7-3	TRBJ2-1	15	many	TGTGCCAGCAGCCTGACTAGCGGGGCCTGGGATGAGCAGTTCTTC	CASSLTSGAWDEQFF
NA	TRBV28	TRBJ2-2	14	many	TGTGCCAGCAGTTTTGGAGGGCACACCGGGGAGCTGTTTTTT	CASSFGGHTGELFF
NA	TRBV30	TRBJ2-6	13	medium-sized	TGTGCCTGGAGCCGACCTGGGGCCAACGTCCTGACTTTC	CAWSRPGANVLTF
TRBD1	TRBV9	TRBJ1-1	14	medium-sized	TGTGCCAGCAGCGTGAGACAGGGTGACACTGAAGCTTTCTTT	CASSVRQGDTEAFF
NA	TRBV28	TRBJ2-7	14	few	TGTGCCAGCAGTTTATCAGGGTTGGGGGACGAGCAGTACTTC	CASSLSGLGDEQYF
NA	TRBV7-6	TRBJ1-1	14	NA	TGTGCCAGCACTCCAGGACAGCTGAACACTGAAGCTTTCTTT	CASTPGQLNTEAFF
TRBD1	TRBV30	TRBJ1-2	14	many	TGTGCCTGGAGTGTAGGGACAGGGAATTATGGCTACACCTTC	CAWSVGTGNYGYTF
NA	TRBV30	TRBJ2-2	12	NA	TGTGCCTGGAGTCGAGGGGCTGGGGAACTGTTTTTT	CAWSRGAGELFF
NA	TRBV9	TRBJ1-5	15	NA	TGTGCCAGCAGCCGTGACGGTGGCGGCAATCAGCCCCAGCATTTT	CASSRDGGGNQPQHF
NA	TRBV6-1	TRBJ2-5	14	many	TGTGCCAGCAGTTACGGCGGATTGTTGGAGACCCAGTACTTC	CASSYGGLLETQYF
NA	TRBV11-3	TRBJ2-5	13	few	TGTGCCAGCAGCCGCCGGGCTGAAGAGACCCAGTACTTC	CASSRRAEETQYF
NA	TRBV7-9	TRBJ2-5	12	many	TGTGCCAGCAGCACGGAGGGAGAGACCCAGTACTTC	CASSTEGETQYF
NA	TRBV19	TRBJ1-1	14	many	TGTGCCAGTAGCCAGAAACGGGGGAACACTGAAGCTTTCTTT	CASSQKRGNTEAFF
NA	TRBV7-3	TRBJ1-1	13	many	TGTGCCAGCAGCCTCCTAATGAACACTGAAGCTTTCTTT	CASSLLMNTEAFF
TRBD2	TRBV28	TRBJ2-7	15	many	TGTGCCAGCAGTTTAGACCCAGCGGGAGGGCCTAGACGGTACTTC	CASSLDPAGGPRRYF
TRBD2	TRBV7-2	TRBJ2-7	16	NA	TGTGCCAGCCAATCGTCAGTGGGCAGGGAGGGCCACGAGCAGAACTTC	CASQSSVGREGHEQNF
NA	TRBV5-8	TRBJ1-5	15	many	TGTGCCAGCAGCTTGGGACAGTACCGGAATCAGCCCCAGCATTTT	CASSLGQYRNQPQHF
TRBD2	TRBV20-1	TRBJ2-7	17	few	TGCAGTGCTAGAGATCGGAGGGAAGCGGGAGGGCATTACGAGCAGTACTTC	CSARDRREAGGHYEQYF
TRBD1	TRBV6-1	TRBJ1-5	13	few	TGTGCCAGCACGACAGGGCCAAATCAGCCCCAGCATTTT	CASTTGPNQPQHF
NA	TRBV20-1	TRBJ2-5	13	NA	TGCAGTGCTAGAGATCGCCCTACCGGGACCCAGTACTTC	CSARDRPTGTQYF
TRBD1	TRBV18	TRBJ2-3	14	many	TGTGCCAGCTCACCGACAGGGGGCACAGATACGCAGTATTTT	CASSPTGGTDTQYF
NA	TRBV7-8	TRBJ2-1	12	many	TGTGCCAGCAGCTGGGCCGCATCCGAGCAGTTCTTC	CASSWAASEQFF
NA	TRBV6-1	TRBJ2-2	14	few	TGTGCCAGCAATAAACCTAGCGCCACCGGGGAGCTGTTTTTT	CASNKPSATGELFF
NA	TRBV2	TRBJ1-2	16	many	TGTGCCAGCAGTGATGGGGTCCGGACAGAGAGTTATGGCTACACCTTC	CASSDGVRTESYGYTF
NA	TRBV7-2	TRBJ2-2	15	NA	TGTGCCAGCAGCACAGACAGGTACAACACCGGGGAGCTGTTTTTT	CASSTDRYNTGELFF
NA	TRBV28	TRBJ2-3	14	NA	TGTGCCAGCAGTTTCCTTTCCGTCACAGATACGCAGTATTTT	CASSFLSVTDTQYF
TRBD2	TRBV6-6	TRBJ2-7	16	many	TGTGCCAGCAGTTACCCGACTAGCGGAGGCTCCTACGAGCAGTACTTC	CASSYPTSGGSYEQYF